This T cell receptor (beta chain) was obtained from a study of blood T cell repertoires in COVID-19. The overall study: Donors in the United States, Italy and Spain gave samples during acute or convalescent COVID-19. Nucleic acid was either cDNA or gDNA, and it came from T cells, B-cell-depleted T cells, or PBMCs.

Germline assignment: CDR1 LGHNA and CDR2 YSLEER. The CDR3 runs 15 residues. V was pared by 5 bases and J by 5 bases, with 9 bases of the junction left unmatched. This clone was picked up a small number of times. Authors' processing steps: Amplified reference gene primers provided the basis for estimating nucleated cell counts. Sequencing used immunoSEQ multiplex PCR; TCRdb keeps in-frame clones, though not all of them. V and J calls and clone size are copied from that table; D and trimming were computed from the DNA. Of 200,000 to 250,000 clones in the sample, 75% to 85% are singletons; the top ten hold around 7%.

The sequence was collected from a woman aged 80 or over with COVID-19, enrolled during active disease. Specimen: peripheral blood. This rearrangement joins TRBV4-3 to TRBJ2-3, with 8 bases that match TRBD1. The CDR3 is CASSDHSGGRDTQYF. The DNA of the CDR3 is TGCGCCAGCAGCGATCACTCAGGGGGCCGAGATACGCAGTATTTT.